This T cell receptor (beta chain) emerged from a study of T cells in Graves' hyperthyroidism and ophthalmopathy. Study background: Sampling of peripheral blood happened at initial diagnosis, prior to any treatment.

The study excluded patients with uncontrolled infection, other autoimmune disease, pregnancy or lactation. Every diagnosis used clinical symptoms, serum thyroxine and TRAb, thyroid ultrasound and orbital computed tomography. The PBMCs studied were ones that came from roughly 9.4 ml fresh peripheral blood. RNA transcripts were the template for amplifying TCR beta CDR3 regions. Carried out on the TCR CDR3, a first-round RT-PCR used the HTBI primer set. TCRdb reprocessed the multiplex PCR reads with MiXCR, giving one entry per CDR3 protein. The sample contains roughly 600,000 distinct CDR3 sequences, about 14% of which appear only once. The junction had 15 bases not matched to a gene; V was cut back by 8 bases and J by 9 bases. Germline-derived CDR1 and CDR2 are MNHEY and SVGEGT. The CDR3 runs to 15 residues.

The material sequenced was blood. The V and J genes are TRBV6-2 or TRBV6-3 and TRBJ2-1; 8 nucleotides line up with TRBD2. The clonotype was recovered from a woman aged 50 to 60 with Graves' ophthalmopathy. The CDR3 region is CASGLRTSLPREQFF. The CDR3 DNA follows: TGTGCCAGCGGTCTTAGGACTAGCCTGCCTCGTGAGCAGTTCTTC.